Following are 24 T cell receptor beta chains from one sample sequenced in a study of cytomegalovirus exposure and HLA in healthy donors. In the PCR, 60 Vbeta and 13 Jbeta primers were used. Repertoires were generated with immunoSEQ multiplex PCR, while TCRdb's copy carries only in-frame clones and drops some. Among 150,000 to 200,000 clones listed, approximately 80% were seen once. The sequenced sample consisted of PBMCs. All receptors come from a woman aged 25 to 39 in good health and CMV-seronegative.

To note about this clone: The junction departs from the called germline gene at one end, perhaps through a read error. The gene calls are TRBV7-7 and TRBJ2-1, with 8 bases identical to TRBD2. Per germline, CDR1 SSHAT and CDR2 FNYEAQ (reference sequence). This CDR3 has 15 amino acids. CDR3 DNA: TGTGCTAGCAGCTTATACGGGGGGGTTGGTGGTGAGCAGTTCTTC. As protein: CASSLYGGVGGEQFF.

The chain uses TRBV9 and TRBJ2-5; D is unresolved. The germline gives CDR1 SGDLS, CDR2 YYNGEE. V was cut by 3 bases and J by 5 bases, with 17 bases left in between. CDR3 length: 15 residues. The CDR3 nucleotides read TGTGCCAGCAGCGACCAGCCCGACCCGCGGGAGACCCAGTACTTC. Protein: CASSDQPDPRETQYF. Based on the CDR3 plus reference TRBV9 and TRBJ2-5, the full variable domain is DSGVTQTPKHLITATGQRVTLRCSPRSGDLSVYWYQQSLDQGLQFLIQYYNGEERAKGNILERFSAQQFPDLHSELNLSSLELGDSALYFCASSDQPDPRETQYFGPGTRLLVL.

This chain uses TRBV15 with TRBJ2-4; 7 bases line up with TRBD1. The CDR3 is 17 residues long. The V and J ends lost 1 base and 7 bases, in that order; junction bases with no gene match: 13. CDR1 LNHNV and CDR2 YYDKDF come from the germline V gene (reference sequence). The CDR3 here is CATSRGGTAAEFNIQYF. The DNA for the CDR3 is TGTGCCACCAGCAGAGGGGGGACAGCGGCGGAGTTTAACATTCAGTACTTC.

This chain links TRBV6-5 with TRBJ1-1, with D hard to call. Germline V gives CDR1 MNHEY, CDR2 SVGAGI. The CDR3 is 15 amino acids. Trimming took 0 bases from V and 1 from J, leaving 9 bases between them. The CDR3 nucleotides are TGTGCCAGCAGTTACTCGCCAGGTTCGAACACTGAAGCTTTCTTT. Translating it yields CASSYSPGSNTEAFF.

The count of this clone is one. This chain uses TRBV30 with TRBJ1-5; D may be TRBD1 (5 bases). This CDR3 spans 15 amino acids. Germline lookup yields CDR1 GTSNPN and CDR2 SVGIG (reference sequence). V lost 0 bases, J lost 2 bases, and 11 bases lay in between. The CDR3 DNA reads as TGTGCCTGGAGTGTAGGGACTCCTGGCAATCAGCCCCAGCATTTT. It specifies CAWSVGTPGNQPQHF.

V and J are TRBV27 and TRBJ1-1; 9 bases line up with TRBD1. The J segment lost 1 base and the V segment lost 2 bases, leaving 2 bases of the junction unmatched. Germline V gene sequence: CDR1 MNHEY, CDR2 SMNVEV (reference sequence). This CDR3 region has 15 residues. The CDR3 is CASSLGTGWNTEAFF. The DNA for the CDR3 is TGTGCCAGCAGTTTAGGGACAGGGTGGAACACTGAAGCTTTCTTT.

CDR3 protein: CASSGGQGDTEAFF. CDR3 sequence (DNA): TGTGCCAGCAGTGGCGGACAGGGGGACACTGAAGCTTTCTTT. The chain recombines TRBV11-3 with TRBJ1-1; 10 bases fit TRBD1. Germline CDR1 and CDR2: SGHNT and YENEEA. Unmatched junction bases numbered 4, after V lost 6 bases and J lost 3 bases. This CDR3 contains 14 residues.

The chain is built from TRBV5-4 and TRBJ2-2; 8 nucleotides align to TRBD1. Germline lookup yields CDR1 SGHNT and CDR2 YYREEE (reference sequence). After removal of 0 bases from V and 2 bases from J, the junction contained 3 bases not matched to a gene. The CDR3 has 16 amino acids. CDR3 coding DNA: TGTGCCAGCAGCTTGGATCCAGGGGGCAACACCGGGGAGCTGTTTTTT. Amino acids: CASSLDPGGNTGELFF.

The chain recombines TRBV5-4 with TRBJ1-1, with a tentative D call TRBD1 (5 bases). CDR1 is SGHNT, CDR2 YYREEE, per germline (reference sequence). The germline V and J ends were trimmed by 2 bases and 2 bases, with 10 bases remaining between them. This CDR3 contains 14 residues. The CDR3 loop is CASSFWGRNTEAFF. CDR3 nucleotides: TGTGCCAGCAGCTTCTGGGGCAGAAACACTGAAGCTTTCTTT. Complete variable domain (other parts from reference TRBV5-4 and TRBJ1-1): ETGVTQSPTHLIKTRGQQVTLRCSSQSGHNTVSWYQQALGQGPQFIFQYYREEENGRGNFPPRFSGLQFPNYSSELNVNALELDDSALYLCASSFWGRNTEAFFGQGTRLTVV.

The CDR3 DNA sequence: TGTGCCAGCAGTTTATCTTCTATAGCCAAAAACATTCAGTACTTC. It yields the protein CASSLSSIAKNIQYF. The chain couples TRBV27 to TRBJ2-4, with D hard to call. CDR1 and CDR2 (germline): MNHEY, SMNVEV (reference sequence). The CDR3 is 15 amino acids. Trimming pared 0 bases from V and 0 bases from J, leaving 6 bases between.

The V gene is TRBV6-1, the J gene TRBJ2-7; 12 bases are a match to TRBD2. This CDR3 is 15 amino acids long. Per the germline V gene, CDR1 is MNHNS and CDR2 is SASEGT. The V gene end was trimmed by 6 bases and the J gene end by 1 base; junction bases not matched to a gene: 4. The CDR3 protein is CASSSGTSGSYEQYF. DNA of the CDR3: TGTGCCAGCAGCTCCGGGACTAGCGGGTCCTACGAGCAGTACTTC.

The rearrangement joins TRBV5-6 to TRBJ2-7, with a tentative D call TRBD1 (6 bases). Trimming removed 1 base at V and 2 bases at J, with 25 bases between. CDR3 length: 19 residues. Germline V CDR1 and CDR2: SGHDT, YYEEEE. DNA for the CDR3: TGTGCCAGCAGCTTGATCAGGACTGGGGGACACTTCTCTCCCTACGAGCAGTACTTC. The encoded protein is CASSLIRTGGHFSPYEQYF. The full variable domain, with the rest looked up from reference TRBV5-6 and TRBJ2-7, is DAGVTQSPTHLIKTRGQQVTLRCSPKSGHDTVSWYQQALGQGPQFIFQYYEEEERQRGNFPDRFSGHQFPNYSSELNVNALLLGDSALYLCASSLIRTGGHFSPYEQYFGPGTRLTVT.

This clone was observed once. The chain is built from TRBV5-1 and TRBJ2-3, with TRBD2 identical over 11 bases. The CDR3 has 17 residues. Trimming cost V 1 base and J 2 bases; bases outside gene matches: 6. The germline V gene encodes CDR1 SGHRS and CDR2 YFSETQ. The CDR3 here is CASSLLVAGGPTDTQYF. CDR3 nucleotides: TGCGCCAGCAGCTTGCTGGTAGCGGGGGGGCCCACAGATACGCAGTATTTT.

The chain joins TRBV18 to TRBJ2-3; 12 bases match TRBD2. The V gene's germline CDR1 is KGHSH and CDR2 LQKENI. V lost 3 bases and J lost 6; bases outside the gene matches: 7. This CDR3 is 16 amino acids long. CDR3 in amino acids: CASSPTSGGPADTQYF. As DNA, the CDR3 is TGTGCCAGCTCACCTACTAGCGGGGGGCCGGCGGATACGCAGTATTTT.

This chain uses TRBV30 with TRBJ1-2; maybe TRBD1 (6 bases). The V and J ends lost 1 base and 2 bases respectively, with 8 bases between them. The germline gives CDR1 GTSNPN, CDR2 SVGIG (reference sequence). This CDR3 comprises 13 residues. CDR3 region: CAWSGTGNYGYTF. The CDR3 DNA reads TGTGCCTGGAGTGGCACAGGGAACTATGGCTACACCTTC.

V usage is TRBV4-2 and J usage is TRBJ2-1; TRBD2 aligns across 13 bases. Germline-derived CDR1 and CDR2 are LGHNA and YNFKEQ. V gave up 4 bases and J gave up 0 bases; unmatched junction bases: 9. This CDR3 has 19 residues. This CDR3 reads CASSLGLAGDLGSYNEQFF. For the CDR3, the DNA is TGTGCCAGCAGCCTTGGACTAGCGGGAGATTTGGGCTCCTACAATGAGCAGTTCTTC.

To note about this clone: At one end the junction does not follow the germline gene, possibly because of a read error. The chain is built from TRBV7-7 and TRBJ2-2; 8 bases map to TRBD2. The length of the CDR3 is 14 residues. From germline, CDR1 is SSHAT and CDR2 FNYEAQ (reference sequence). The CDR3 coding sequence is TGTGCTAGCAGCTTAGGACTAGCAACCGGGGAGCTGTTTTTT. It codes for CASSLGLATGELFF.

The rearrangement joins TRBV6-1 to TRBJ1-3; 7 bases align to TRBD1. The CDR3 has 17 residues. Germline values: CDR1 MNHNS, CDR2 SASEGT. With V trimmed by 2 bases and J by 1 base, 8 bases remained unmatched. CDR3 sequence (DNA): TGTGCCAGCAGTGAAAACAGGGGTTTTCAATCTGGAAACACCATATATTTT. It specifies CASSENRGFQSGNTIYF.

The chain carries TRBV5-1 and TRBJ1-1; tentative D call: TRBD1 (6 bases). Germline V gene lookup returns CDR1 SGHRS and CDR2 YFSETQ. The CDR3 has 14 residues. Trimming took 4 bases from V and 3 from J, leaving 13 bases between them. This chain's CDR3 is CASSPGTIDTEAFF. The CDR3 nucleotides are TGCGCCAGCAGCCCCGGGACAATAGACACTGAAGCTTTCTTT.

This clone has more than one count but fewer than ten. The identical CDR3 is also encoded by other nucleotide sequences in the sample. The chain carries TRBV30 and TRBJ2-5; 13 nucleotides agree with TRBD2. Germline V CDR1 and CDR2: GTSNPN, SVGIG (reference sequence). The trim removed 7 bases at V and 5 bases at J, leaving 10 bases unmatched. This CDR3 is built from 15 residues. CDR3 bases: TGTGCCTTACAAACTAGCGGGAGGGCCGGGGAGACCCAGTACTTC. It yields the protein CALQTSGRAGETQYF.

The chain links TRBV19 to TRBJ1-4, with D possibly being TRBD1 (6 bases). V was clipped by 5 bases and J by 14 bases, with 24 bases between them. Per germline, CDR1 LNHDA and CDR2 SQIVND (reference sequence). This CDR3 region has 15 residues. The CDR3 DNA sequence: TGTGCCAGTAGTGCCACTCAGACAGGAATGATGGGTCTGTTTTTT. Translating it yields CASSATQTGMMGLFF.

The J gene is TRBJ1-2, the V gene TRBV5-6, with a tentative D call TRBD1 (5 bases). CDR1 and CDR2 (germline): SGHDT, YYEEEE. This CDR3 is 14 amino acids long. V was clipped by 0 bases and J by 4 bases, with 10 bases between them. In DNA form, the CDR3 reads TGTGCCAGCAGCTTGGGTCAGGGTTCCTATGGCTACACCTTC. Its translation is CASSLGQGSYGYTF.

The chain uses TRBV7-9 and TRBJ1-5; TRBD1 is a possible D gene (6 bases). This CDR3 has 16 residues. V lost 3 bases to trimming and J lost 2 bases, with 14 bases between them. Germline V lookup: CDR1 SEHNR, CDR2 FQNEAQ (reference sequence). CDR3 nucleotides: TGTGCCAGCAGCTTGGTTAAACAGGGTCGCAATCAGCCCCAGCATTTT. Protein: CASSLVKQGRNQPQHF.

The J gene is TRBJ2-1, the V gene TRBV5-6; weak D call: TRBD2 (5 bases). CDR3 length: 14 amino acids. Trimming removed 0 bases at V and 8 bases at J, with 12 bases between. Looked up from germline, CDR1 is SGHDT and CDR2 is YYEEEE. This CDR3 is CASSLGLALDEQFF. The CDR3 region has the DNA TGTGCCAGCAGCTTGGGGCTAGCTTTGGATGAGCAGTTCTTC.